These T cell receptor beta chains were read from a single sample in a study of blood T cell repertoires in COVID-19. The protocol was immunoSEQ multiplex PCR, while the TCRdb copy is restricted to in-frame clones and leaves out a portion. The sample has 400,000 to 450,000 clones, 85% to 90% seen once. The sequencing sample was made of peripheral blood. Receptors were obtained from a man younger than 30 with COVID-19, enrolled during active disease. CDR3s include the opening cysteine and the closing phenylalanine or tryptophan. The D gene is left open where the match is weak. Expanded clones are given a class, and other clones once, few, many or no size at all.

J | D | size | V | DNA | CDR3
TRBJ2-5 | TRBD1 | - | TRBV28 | TGTGCCAGCAGTTCAACCACCGGGACAGACTTTACCCCATCTGAGACCCAGTACTTC | CASSSTTGTDFTPSETQYF
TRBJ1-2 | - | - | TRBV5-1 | TGCGCCAGCAGCTTTTATTCCGCCCTAGTGGCTAACTATGGCTACACCTTC | CASSFYSALVANYGYTF
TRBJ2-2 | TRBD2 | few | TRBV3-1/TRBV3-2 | TGTGCCAGCAGCTCGCGGGAGCACGGGGAGCTGTTTTTT | CASSSREHGELFF
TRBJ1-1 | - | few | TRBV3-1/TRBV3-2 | TGTGCCAGCAGCCAACTTATCGGGACAACTGAAGCTTTCTTT | CASSQLIGTTEAFF
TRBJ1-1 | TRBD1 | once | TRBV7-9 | TGTGCCAGCAGCCCAGGGACAGACACTGAAGCTTTCTTT | CASSPGTDTEAFF
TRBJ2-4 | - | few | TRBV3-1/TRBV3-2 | TGTGCCAGCAGCCGACGACTAGAGGGAAACATTCAGTACTTC | CASSRRLEGNIQYF
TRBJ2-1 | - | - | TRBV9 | TGTGCCAGCAGCGTAGAAACCAATTGGGCCGATGAGCAGTTCTTC | CASSVETNWADEQFF
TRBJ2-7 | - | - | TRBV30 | TGTGCCTGGAGTTTGGACAGTTCACTCGGCGAGCAGTACTTC | CAWSLDSSLGEQYF
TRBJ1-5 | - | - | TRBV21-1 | TGTGCCAGCAGAGGACAGAGGGGCCGGGCCCAGCATTTT | CASRGQRGRAQHF
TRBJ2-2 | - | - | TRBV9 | TGTGCCAGCAGCGTAGAGTCTGGACTCTACACCGGGGAGCTGTTTTTT | CASSVESGLYTGELFF
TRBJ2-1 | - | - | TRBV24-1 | TGTGCCACCAGTGACCCCAATTACAATGAGCAGTTCTTC | CATSDPNYNEQFF
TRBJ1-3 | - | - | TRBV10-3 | TGTGCCATCACGGACAACTCTGGAAACACCATATATTTT | CAITDNSGNTIYF
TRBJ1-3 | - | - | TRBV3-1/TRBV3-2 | TGTGCCAGCAGCCAAGTTGTCGTACAGGGATACGGAAACACCATATATTTT | CASSQVVVQGYGNTIYF
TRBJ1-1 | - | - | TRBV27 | TGTGCCAGCAGTTTAATAGGAGGGGAAGCTTTCTTT | CASSLIGGEAFF
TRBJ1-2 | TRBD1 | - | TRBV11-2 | TGTGCCAGCAGCTTAGCCGGGACAGGGGGGGGCTACACCTTC | CASSLAGTGGGYTF
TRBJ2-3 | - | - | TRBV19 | TGTGCCAGTAGAGGGCGGGGGCTTGAAAAGAAGACGCAGTATTTT | CASRGRGLEKKTQYF
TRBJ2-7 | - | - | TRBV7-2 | TGTGCCAGCAGCTCACTGGTGTCTCAGGGTCTCCACGAGCAGTACTTC | CASSSLVSQGLHEQYF
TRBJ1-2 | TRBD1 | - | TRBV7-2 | TGTGCCAGCAGCTTAGCCTCGGACAGGGGTAGGACCTTC | CASSLASDRGRTF
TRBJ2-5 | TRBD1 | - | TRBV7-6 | TGTGCCAGCAGCTACAACTACATAGGGGGCACGAAAGAGACCCAGTACTTC | CASSYNYIGGTKETQYF
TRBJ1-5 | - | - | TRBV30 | TGTGCCTGGAGTGTATTTCCGGCCCGGAGGGGTCAGCCCCAGCATTTT | CAWSVFPARRGQPQHF
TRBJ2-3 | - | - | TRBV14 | TGTGCCAGCAGCCCGGGGTTGAGGCTCACAGATACGCAGTATTTT | CASSPGLRLTDTQYF
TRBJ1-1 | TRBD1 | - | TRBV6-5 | TGTGCCACGTCCGGGACAGCGAACACTGAAGCTTTCTTT | CATSGTANTEAFF
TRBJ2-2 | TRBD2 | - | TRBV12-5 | TGTGCTAGTGGTCTCCCCAAACTAGCGGGAGAGTTGGGGGAGCTGTTTTTT | CASGLPKLAGELGELFF
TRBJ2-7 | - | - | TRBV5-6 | TGTGCCAGCAGCAGCCTCGGACTCCTAACCTACGAGCAGTACTTC | CASSSLGLLTYEQYF
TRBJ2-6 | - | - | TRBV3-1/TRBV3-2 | TGTGCCAGCAGCCGCACCGTCAGGGGCGGGGCCAACGTCCTGACTTTC | CASSRTVRGGANVLTF
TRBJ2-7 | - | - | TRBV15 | TGTGCCACCAGCAGAGTTGGGCAGGCCTACGAGCAGTACTTC | CATSRVGQAYEQYF
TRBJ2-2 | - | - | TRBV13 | TGTGCCAGCAGCAAACTAGTCCGGGAGATAACCGGGGAGCTGTTTTTT | CASSKLVREITGELFF
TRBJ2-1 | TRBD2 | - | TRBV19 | TGTGCCAGTAGTACATCTAGCGGGAGAACCTACAATGAGCAGTTCTTC | CASSTSSGRTYNEQFF
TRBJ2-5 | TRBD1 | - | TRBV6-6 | TGTGCCAGCAGCTTAGACAGGGTTTCAGAGACCCAGTACTTC | CASSLDRVSETQYF
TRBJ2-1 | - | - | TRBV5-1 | TGCGCCAGCAGTTATGGTCTAGAAAATGAGCAGTTCTTC | CASSYGLENEQFF
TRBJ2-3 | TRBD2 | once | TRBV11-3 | TGTGCCAGCAGCTTGCTAGCGGCCGGCACAGATACGCAGTATTTT | CASSLLAAGTDTQYF
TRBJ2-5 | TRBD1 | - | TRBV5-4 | TGTGCCAGCAGCCACATCGGGGACAGGGAGACCCAGTACTTC | CASSHIGDRETQYF
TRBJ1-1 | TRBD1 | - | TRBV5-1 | TGCGCCAGCAGCTTGGGCACAGGGGGGCCCTACACTGAAGCTTTCTTT | CASSLGTGGPYTEAFF
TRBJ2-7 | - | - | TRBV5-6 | TGTGCCAGCAGCATGGACACCATCTACGAGCAGTACTTC | CASSMDTIYEQYF
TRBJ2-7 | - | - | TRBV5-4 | TGTGCCAGCAGCTTGGCAGATAGAGGAGCGGCAATGTACTTC | CASSLADRGAAMYF
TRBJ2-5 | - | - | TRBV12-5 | TGTGCTAGTGGTTTGCCGCAAGGGGGAGAGACCCAGTACTTC | CASGLPQGGETQYF
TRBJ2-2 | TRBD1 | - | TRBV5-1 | TGCGCCAGCAGCAGGAAACTAGGACAGGGGGCTACCGGGGAGCTGTTTTTT | CASSRKLGQGATGELFF
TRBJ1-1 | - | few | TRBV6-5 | TGTGCCAGCAGTCCGGACAGATTTGAAGCTTTCTTT | CASSPDRFEAFF
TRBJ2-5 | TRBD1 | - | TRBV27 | TGTGCCAGCGCTCCCTACAGGGGTCAAGAGACCCAGTACTTC | CASAPYRGQETQYF
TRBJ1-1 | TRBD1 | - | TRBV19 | TGTGCCAGTAGCAGGGACAGAAAAAACACTGAAGCTTTCTTT | CASSRDRKNTEAFF
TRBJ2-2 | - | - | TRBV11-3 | TGTGCCAGCAGCCATAACACCGGGGAGCTGTTTTTT | CASSHNTGELFF
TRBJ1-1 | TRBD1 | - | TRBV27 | TGTGCCAGCAGTTCCCTTACCGGGACAGGGAGGGTTAACACTGAAGCTTTCTTT | CASSSLTGTGRVNTEAFF
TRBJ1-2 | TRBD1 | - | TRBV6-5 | TGTGCCAGCAAAAGGGACAGGGGGCTCAATGGCTACACCTTC | CASKRDRGLNGYTF
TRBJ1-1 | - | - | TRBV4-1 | TGCGCCAGCAGCCAAGATTCGGCTGAAGCTTTCTTT | CASSQDSAEAFF
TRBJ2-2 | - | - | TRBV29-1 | TGCAGCGTTGGACAGCGGGTGAACACCGGGGAGCTGTTTTTT | CSVGQRVNTGELFF
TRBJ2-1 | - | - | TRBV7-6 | TGTGCCAGCAGCTTACAAAGCAACAATGAGCAGTTCTTC | CASSLQSNNEQFF
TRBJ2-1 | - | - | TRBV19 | TGTGCCAGTAGTACCTTCAGCTCCTACAATGAGCAGTTCTTC | CASSTFSSYNEQFF
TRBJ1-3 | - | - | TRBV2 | TGTGCCAGCAGCCTACTAGACCTAGGGGGAAACACCATATATTTT | CASSLLDLGGNTIYF
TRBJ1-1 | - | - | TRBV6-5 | TGTGCCAGCAGTCGGGGGAACACTGAAGCTTTCTTT | CASSRGNTEAFF
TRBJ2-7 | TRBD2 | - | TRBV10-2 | TGCGCCAGCAGTTCGGGGACTAGCGGGGCCTACGAGCAGTACTTC | CASSSGTSGAYEQYF
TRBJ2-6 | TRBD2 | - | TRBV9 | TGTGCCAGCAGCGTAGTGGCTAGCGGGAGGTCTGGGGCCAACGTCCTGACTTTC | CASSVVASGRSGANVLTF
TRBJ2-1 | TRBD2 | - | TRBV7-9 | TGTGCCAGCAGCTCGTTAGCGGGGACTACTTACAATGAGCAGTTCTTC | CASSSLAGTTYNEQFF
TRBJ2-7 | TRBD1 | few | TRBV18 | TGTGCCAGCTCACCACGGACAGGTTGGTCTGACGAGCAGTACTTC | CASSPRTGWSDEQYF
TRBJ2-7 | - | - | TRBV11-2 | TGTGCCAGCAGCTTAGATGCAAGCGGAAACTACGAGCAGTACTTC | CASSLDASGNYEQYF
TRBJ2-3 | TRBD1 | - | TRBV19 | TGTGCCAGTAGTACGGAACAGGGGCGCAGCACAGATACGCAGTATTTT | CASSTEQGRSTDTQYF